The rows below give T cell receptor beta chains drawn from one sample of a study of CD8 T cells in Susac syndrome. TCRdb re-called the immunoSEQ multiplex PCR reads through MiXCR, storing one row per CDR3 protein. Among about 140,000 distinct CDR3 sequences, approximately 95% were seen once, and the ten largest hold about 0.26%. Sequencing was done on a sample of CD8+ T cells from PBMCs. All receptors derive from a human donor in good health. CDR3s include the opening cysteine and the closing phenylalanine or tryptophan. D genes are given only for firm matches. Clone size, where shown, is once, few, many, or a class for clones that have expanded.

D: .; J: TRBJ1-1; V: TRBV20-1; size: .; CDR3: CSATDSDYTEAFF; DNA: TGCAGTGCCACAGACAGCGATTACACTGAAGCTTTCTTT
D: .; J: TRBJ2-1; V: TRBV6-2/TRBV6-3; size: .; CDR3: CASSYWRNEQFF; DNA: TGTGCCAGCAGTTACTGGCGTAATGAGCAGTTCTTC
D: TRBD1; J: TRBJ2-1; V: TRBV27; size: .; CDR3: CATLHRDSPYNEQFF; DNA: TGTGCCACCTTACACAGGGACAGCCCCTACAATGAGCAGTTCTTC
D: TRBD2; J: TRBJ2-3; V: TRBV7-3; size: .; CDR3: CASSRTSLISTDTQYF; DNA: TGTGCCAGCAGCCGGACTAGCCTAATTAGCACAGATACGCAGTATTTT
D: TRBD1; J: TRBJ1-2; V: TRBV15; size: .; CDR3: CATSSGTGSYGYTF; DNA: TGTGCCACCAGCTCAGGGACAGGGAGCTATGGCTACACCTTC
D: .; J: TRBJ2-1; V: TRBV15; size: .; CDR3: CATSKDEQFF; DNA: TGTGCCACCAGCAAGGATGAGCAGTTCTTC
D: .; J: TRBJ1-5; V: TRBV4-3; size: .; CDR3: CASSRTRWQPQHF; DNA: TGCGCCAGCAGCCGGACTAGATGGCAGCCCCAGCATTTT
D: TRBD1; J: TRBJ2-7; V: TRBV20-1; size: .; CDR3: CSASRRDRVYEQYF; DNA: TGCAGTGCTAGCCGCCGGGACAGGGTCTACGAGCAGTACTTC
D: .; J: TRBJ2-3; V: TRBV13; size: .; CDR3: CASSSEAEGTDTQYF; DNA: TGTGCCAGCAGCTCCGAAGCGGAGGGCACAGATACGCAGTATTTT
D: TRBD2; J: TRBJ2-7; V: TRBV30; size: once; CDR3: CAWSRLAATHEQYF; DNA: TGTGCCTGGAGTAGACTAGCAGCCACACACGAGCAGTACTTC
D: TRBD1; J: TRBJ1-2; V: TRBV27; size: once; CDR3: CASRPRQGPIYGYTF; DNA: TGTGCCAGCAGACCCCGACAGGGGCCAATATATGGCTACACCTTC
D: TRBD1; J: TRBJ2-7; V: TRBV6-5; size: once; CDR3: CASSYRTGVGYEQYF; DNA: TGTGCCAGCAGTTACCGGACAGGCGTGGGGTACGAGCAGTACTTC
D: TRBD2; J: TRBJ2-3; V: TRBV14; size: .; CDR3: CASSQDHGTSIQDTQYF; DNA: TGTGCCAGCAGCCAAGATCACGGGACTAGCATCCAAGATACGCAGTATTTT
D: TRBD1; J: TRBJ2-2; V: TRBV27; size: .; CDR3: CASSLAGTGLTGELFF; DNA: TGTGCCAGCAGTTTGGCCGGGACAGGGCTCACCGGGGAGCTGTTTTTT
D: .; J: TRBJ2-1; V: TRBV27; size: .; CDR3: CASTRAGYPTDEQFF; DNA: TGTGCCAGCACCCGGGCAGGGTACCCCACGGATGAGCAGTTCTTC
D: .; J: TRBJ2-1; V: TRBV6-5; size: .; CDR3: CASSGQLSYNEQFF; DNA: TGTGCCAGCAGTGGACAGTTATCCTACAATGAGCAGTTCTTC
D: .; J: TRBJ2-1; V: TRBV30; size: .; CDR3: CAWSLGTSYNEQFF; DNA: TGTGCCTGGAGTCTAGGGACCTCCTACAATGAGCAGTTCTTC
D: .; J: TRBJ1-1; V: TRBV7-2; size: .; CDR3: CASSLLSLGSTEAFF; DNA: TGTGCCAGCAGCTTATTGTCTCTGGGGAGCACTGAAGCTTTCTTT
D: TRBD2; J: TRBJ2-3; V: TRBV4-3; size: .; CDR3: CASSQGPGLAGLTDTQYF; DNA: TGCGCCAGCAGCCAAGGGCCGGGACTAGCGGGACTTACAGATACGCAGTATTTT
D: .; J: TRBJ2-3; V: TRBV13; size: .; CDR3: CASTLARTDTQYF; DNA: TGTGCCAGCACCCTAGCCCGCACAGATACGCAGTATTTT
D: TRBD1; J: TRBJ1-4; V: TRBV7-9; size: .; CDR3: CASSRQGAREKLFF; DNA: TGTGCCAGCAGCCGACAGGGGGCTAGGGAAAAACTGTTTTTT
D: TRBD2; J: TRBJ2-1; V: TRBV6-4; size: .; CDR3: CASSLLSGDEQFF; DNA: TGTGCCAGCAGTCTACTTAGCGGGGATGAGCAGTTCTTC
D: .; J: TRBJ2-5; V: TRBV7-9; size: .; CDR3: CASSPRDRPVFPFEETQYF; DNA: TGTGCCAGCAGCCCCCGGGATAGGCCAGTATTCCCCTTCGAAGAGACCCAGTACTTC
D: TRBD1; J: TRBJ2-1; V: TRBV6-2/TRBV6-3; size: .; CDR3: CASSYSDRAYNEQFF; DNA: TGTGCCAGCAGTTACTCGGACAGGGCTTACAATGAGCAGTTCTTC
D: .; J: TRBJ2-1; V: TRBV4-2; size: .; CDR3: CASSQDVGGLHNEQFF; DNA: TGTGCCAGCAGCCAAGATGTGGGGGGACTCCACAATGAGCAGTTCTTC
D: .; J: TRBJ2-7; V: TRBV27; size: .; CDR3: CASSLTPVGVVGYEQYF; DNA: TGTGCCAGCAGTTTAACCCCGGTCGGGGTAGTAGGGTACGAGCAGTACTTC
D: .; J: TRBJ2-2; V: TRBV15; size: .; CDR3: CATSRVRRDGELFF; DNA: TGTGCCACCAGCAGAGTACGGAGGGACGGGGAGCTGTTTTTT
D: TRBD2; J: TRBJ2-7; V: TRBV27; size: few; CDR3: CASSLSAGGYEQYF; DNA: TGTGCCAGCAGTTTATCGGCGGGGGGGTACGAGCAGTACTTC
D: TRBD1; J: TRBJ2-7; V: TRBV5-1; size: .; CDR3: CASSRYPGQGAYEQYF; DNA: TGCGCCAGCAGCCGCTACCCGGGACAGGGGGCCTACGAGCAGTACTTC
D: TRBD2; J: TRBJ2-1; V: TRBV30; size: once; CDR3: CAWSVTGGPGDEQFF; DNA: TGTGCCTGGAGTGTAACGGGAGGGCCCGGGGATGAGCAGTTCTTC
D: TRBD2; J: TRBJ2-7; V: TRBV20-1; size: once; CDR3: CSASKGLAGDYEQYF; DNA: TGCAGTGCTTCAAAGGGGCTAGCGGGGGATTACGAGCAGTACTTC
D: TRBD1; J: TRBJ2-2; V: TRBV7-3; size: .; CDR3: CASSSGTANTGELFF; DNA: TGTGCCAGCAGCTCCGGGACAGCGAACACCGGGGAGCTGTTTTTT
D: .; J: TRBJ2-7; V: TRBV27; size: few; CDR3: CASSLSGYEQYF; DNA: TGTGCCAGCAGTTTATCTGGCTACGAGCAGTACTTC
D: TRBD2; J: TRBJ2-7; V: TRBV4-3; size: few; CDR3: CASSPGLAGPYEQYF; DNA: TGCGCCAGCAGCCCGGGACTAGCGGGCCCCTACGAGCAGTACTTC
D: .; J: TRBJ1-2; V: TRBV27; size: .; CDR3: CATPPGFRYGYTF; DNA: TGTGCCACCCCTCCCGGGTTTAGATATGGCTACACCTTC
D: .; J: TRBJ1-5; V: TRBV20-1; size: .; CDR3: CSARAGLGSQPQHF; DNA: TGCAGTGCTAGAGCGGGACTGGGGTCTCAGCCCCAGCATTTT
D: .; J: TRBJ2-7; V: TRBV24-1; size: .; CDR3: CATSEGGSYEQYF; DNA: TGTGCCACCAGTGAGGGCGGGTCCTACGAGCAGTACTTC
D: .; J: TRBJ2-1; V: TRBV19; size: .; CDR3: CASSSPGSGVIEQFF; DNA: TGTGCCAGTAGTTCCCCCGGATCGGGGGTCATTGAGCAGTTCTTC
D: TRBD1; J: TRBJ1-5; V: TRBV7-7; size: once; CDR3: CASSLGTGAGRPQHF; DNA: TGTGCTAGCAGCCTCGGGACAGGAGCCGGTAGGCCCCAGCATTTT
D: TRBD1; J: TRBJ2-7; V: TRBV28; size: .; CDR3: CASRHRGYYEQYF; DNA: TGTGCCAGCAGGCACAGGGGTTACTACGAGCAGTACTTC
D: TRBD1; J: TRBJ2-1; V: TRBV27; size: .; CDR3: CASSRGKGQGINEQFF; DNA: TGTGCCAGCAGCCGCGGAAAGGGACAGGGGATAAATGAGCAGTTCTTC
D: .; J: TRBJ2-2; V: TRBV5-1; size: .; CDR3: CASRRPNTGELFF; DNA: TGCGCCAGCAGGAGACCGAACACCGGGGAGCTGTTTTTT